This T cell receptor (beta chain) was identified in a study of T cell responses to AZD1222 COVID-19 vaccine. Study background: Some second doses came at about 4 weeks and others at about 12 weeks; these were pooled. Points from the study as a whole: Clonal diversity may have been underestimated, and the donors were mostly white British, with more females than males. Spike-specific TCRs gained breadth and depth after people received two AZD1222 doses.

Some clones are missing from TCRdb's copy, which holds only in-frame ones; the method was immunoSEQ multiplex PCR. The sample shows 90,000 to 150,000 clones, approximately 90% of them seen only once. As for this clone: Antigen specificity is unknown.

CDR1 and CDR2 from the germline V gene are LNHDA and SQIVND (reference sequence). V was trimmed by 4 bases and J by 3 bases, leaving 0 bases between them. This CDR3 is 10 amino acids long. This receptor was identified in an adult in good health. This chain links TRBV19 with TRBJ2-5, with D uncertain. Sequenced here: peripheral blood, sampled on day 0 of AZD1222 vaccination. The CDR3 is CASSKETQYF. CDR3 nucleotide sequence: TGTGCCAGTAGTAAAGAGACCCAGTACTTC.